Shown below are 17 T cell receptor beta chains from a single sample sequenced in a study of Ad26.COV2.S vaccination and SARS-CoV-2 variants. Sequenced by immunoSEQ multiplex PCR; TCRdb stores in-frame clones only, minus some. The table has around 300,000 clones, under 90% seen once; the top ten hold 5% to 6.5%. Treatment here: some 20 received Ad26.COV2.S at low or high dose, single or two shots; about 5 received placebo; per-sample allocation not given. Samples were taken on day 63 after the first vaccine or placebo injection. The material sequenced was peripheral blood, taken in a trial of Ad26.COV2.S vaccine versus placebo. The receptors come from a person between 18 and 65 years old who received the Ad26.COV2.S COVID-19 vaccine or a placebo.

This chain links TRBV18 with TRBJ2-1, with 14 bases matching TRBD2. The CDR3 extends over 16 amino acids. V lost 3 bases, J lost 5 bases, and 3 bases stayed unmatched. Germline loops: CDR1 KGHSH, CDR2 LQKENI. The CDR3 reads CASSPGLAGAHNEQFF. In DNA, the CDR3 is TGTGCCAGCTCACCGGGACTAGCGGGAGCACACAATGAGCAGTTCTTC.

This clone occurred a few times. This chain links TRBV2 with TRBJ1-2; 11 bases are shared with TRBD1. Germline lookup yields CDR1 SNHLY and CDR2 FYNNEI. V gave up 5 bases and J gave up 2 bases; unmatched junction bases: 4. The CDR3 loop spans 15 amino acids. The CDR3 sequence is CASSKDRGPNYGYTF. The CDR3 coding sequence is TGTGCCAGCAGTAAGGACAGGGGGCCGAACTATGGCTACACCTTC.

This sequence joins TRBV6-5 and TRBJ2-3, with unresolved D. This CDR3 has 12 residues. V shed 0 bases and J shed 7 bases, with 5 bases lying between them. Germline V gives CDR1 MNHEY, CDR2 SVGAGI. CDR3 region: CASSYSGNTQYF. The CDR3 DNA reads TGTGCCAGCAGTTACTCAGGAAATACGCAGTATTTT.

The chain uses TRBV6-5 and TRBJ1-1, with 7 bases lining up with TRBD1. Trimming removed 2 bases from V and 1 base from J; junction bases left unmatched: 4. The CDR3 length is 15 residues. Germline V gene data show CDR1 as MNHEY and CDR2 as SVGAGI. The CDR3 sequence is CASSYVRGSNTEAFF. In DNA, the CDR3 is TGTGCCAGCAGTTACGTCAGGGGGTCGAACACTGAAGCTTTCTTT.

This chain connects TRBV5-1 to TRBJ2-7; 7 bases align to TRBD1. The germline CDR1 and CDR2 sequences are SGHRS and YFSETQ. With V trimmed by 0 bases and J by 3 bases, 9 bases remained unmatched. This CDR3 contains 16 residues. CDR3 protein: CASSLAYGQDYYEQYF. DNA of the CDR3: TGCGCCAGCAGCTTGGCCTATGGACAGGATTACTACGAGCAGTACTTC. The variable domain in full, with the rest retrieved from reference TRBV5-1 and TRBJ2-7, is KAGVTQTPRYLIKTRGQQVTLSCSPISGHRSVSWYQQTPGQGLQFLFEYFSETQRNKGNFPGRFSGRQFSNSRSEMNVSTLELGDSALYLCASSLAYGQDYYEQYFGPGTRLTVT.

The chain has TRBV25-1 and TRBJ2-1; D not certain. Germline V gives CDR1 MGHDK, CDR2 SYGVNS. The CDR3 loop spans 13 amino acids. V was trimmed by 5 bases and J by 2 bases, leaving 7 bases between them. The CDR3 protein is CASSPPPYNEQFF. DNA of the CDR3: TGTGCCAGCAGTCCCCCCCCCTACAATGAGCAGTTCTTC.

V usage is TRBV12-3 or TRBV12-4 and J usage is TRBJ2-2; D might be TRBD2 (6 bases). Between the trimmed V and J ends, which lost 10 bases and 6 bases, there was a span of 15 bases. The CDR3 runs 13 residues. CDR3 region: CATRGVVPGELFF. The DNA of the CDR3 is TGTGCCACCCGCGGGGTAGTCCCCGGGGAGCTGTTTTTT.

This clone was counted only a few times. The chain couples TRBV27 to TRBJ1-6; D is undetermined. The CDR3 contains 15 residues. V shed 10 bases and J shed 5 bases, with 18 bases lying between them. Per germline, CDR1 MNHEY and CDR2 SMNVEV (reference sequence). CDR3: CAITLGEVHNSPLHF. DNA for the CDR3: TGTGCCATCACTTTAGGAGAGGTCCATAATTCACCCCTCCACTTT.

The chain is built from TRBV4-3 and TRBJ2-3, with TRBD2 matching over 11 bases. The CDR3 sequence is 17 residues long. The trim removed 1 base at V and 1 base at J, leaving 4 bases unmatched. Germline V gene sequence: CDR1 LGHNA, CDR2 YSLEER. This CDR3 reads CASSQVETSGGTDTQYF. The CDR3 coding sequence is TGCGCCAGCAGCCAAGTGGAGACTAGCGGGGGCACAGATACGCAGTATTTT.

The chain joins TRBV28 to TRBJ1-5; TRBD1 aligns across 8 bases. The CDR3 consists of 16 residues. With V trimmed by 3 bases and J by 2 bases, 6 bases remained unmatched. CDR1 MDHEN and CDR2 SYDVKM come from the germline V gene. This CDR3 is CASSFRGPPGNQPQHF. The DNA for the CDR3 is TGTGCCAGCAGTTTCAGGGGGCCACCTGGCAATCAGCCCCAGCATTTT.

The chain joins TRBV7-2 to TRBJ2-3; 7 bases are shared with TRBD2. Trimming took 2 bases from V and 2 from J; bases not matched to a gene: 7. Germline V gives CDR1 SGHTA, CDR2 FQGNSA. CDR3 length: 16 residues. CDR3 nucleotide sequence: TGTGCCAGCAGCTTAATGGCACTAGCGACCACAGATACGCAGTATTTT. Translating gives CASSLMALATTDTQYF. The full variable domain, with the rest looked up from reference TRBV7-2 and TRBJ2-3, is GAGVSQSPSNKVTEKGKDVELRCDPISGHTALYWYRQSLGQGLEFLIYFQGNSAPDKSGLPSDRFSAERTGGSVSTLTIQRTQQEDSAVYLCASSLMALATTDTQYFGPGTRLTVL.

This clone was seen just once. V and J are TRBV5-1 and TRBJ1-1; D possibly corresponds to TRBD1 (6 bases). V lost 0 bases and J lost 10, with 7 bases in between. Germline lookup yields CDR1 SGHRS and CDR2 YFSETQ. This CDR3 is 11 amino acids long. CDR3 protein: CASSLDRVAFF. In DNA, the CDR3 is TGCGCCAGCAGCTTGGACAGGGTAGCTTTCTTT.

J is TRBJ2-3 and V is TRBV19, with TRBD1 as a possible D gene (6 bases). Per the germline V gene, CDR1 is LNHDA and CDR2 is SQIVND (reference sequence). The CDR3 extends over 16 amino acids. V gave up 1 base and J gave up 6 bases, with 17 bases separating them. The DNA of the CDR3 is TGTGCCAGTAGTATAGTACGTAACAGGGTTGGGGATACGCAGTATTTT. This encodes CASSIVRNRVGDTQYF.

This clone was seen more than once but under ten times. DNA for the CDR3: TGCAGTGCTGACAGCTATGGCTACACCTTC. It codes for CSADSYGYTF. V is TRBV20-1 and J is TRBJ1-2; maybe TRBD1 (5 bases). Germline values: CDR1 DFQATT, CDR2 SNEGSKA (reference sequence). CDR3 length equals 10 residues. Trimming shortened V by 5 bases and J by 4 bases, and 5 bases separated the two germline ends.

This chain uses TRBV7-9 with TRBJ1-1; D may be TRBD1 (5 bases). CDR3 length: 13 residues. Germline V gene sequence: CDR1 SEHNR, CDR2 FQNEAQ (reference sequence). Trimming left V 1 base short and J 7 bases short, with 10 bases between. In DNA, the CDR3 is TGTGCCAGCAGCTTAGTACTGACAGATGAAGCTTTCTTT. Translation gives CASSLVLTDEAFF.

The V and J genes are TRBV12-3 or TRBV12-4 and TRBJ2-1; no clear D gene. The CDR3 runs 13 residues. The V and J ends lost 6 bases and 4 bases respectively, with 10 bases between them. This CDR3 is CASSLGEYNEQFF. The DNA for the CDR3 is TGTGCCAGCAGCCTCGGAGAATACAATGAGCAGTTCTTC.

CDR3 sequence: CASSLEWPGGGQPQHF. The CDR3 region has the DNA TGTGCCAGCAGTTTAGAATGGCCAGGGGGAGGTCAGCCCCAGCATTTT. V is TRBV27 and J is TRBJ1-5, with TRBD1 matching over 7 bases. CDR3 size: 16 residues. Germline-derived CDR1 and CDR2 are MNHEY and SMNVEV (reference sequence). V lost 2 bases, J lost 6 bases, and 10 bases stayed unmatched.